The present T cell receptor beta chain was sequenced within a study of T cells after yellow fever vaccination. Study-wide context: Those fractions that held only low numbers of cells were prepared using the SMART-Seq v4 Ultra Low Input RNA kit.

This CDR3 region has 14 residues. V lost 3 bases to trimming and J lost 4 bases; unmatched junction nucleotides: 1. Germline lookup yields CDR1 LNHDA and CDR2 SQIVND (reference sequence). TCRdb re-analysed the 5' RACE reads in MiXCR, keeping a single row per CDR3 protein. Here the sample spans some 390,000 distinct CDR3 sequences, about 6.2% being singletons. The sequenced sample was PBMCs, obtained 5 days after the yellow fever booster vaccination. The clonotype comes from a man aged 25 to 45 who received the YFV17D yellow fever vaccine. The chain couples TRBV19 to TRBJ2-5; TRBD1 matches at 11 bases. The CDR3: CASSIGQGAETQYF. The CDR3, as DNA: TGTGCCAGTAGTATCGGACAGGGGGCAGAGACCCAGTACTTC. Combining the CDR3 with reference TRBV19 and TRBJ2-5 gives the whole variable domain DGGITQSPKYLFRKEGQNVTLSCEQNLNHDAMYWYRQDPGQGLRLIYYSQIVNDFQKGDIAEGYSVSREKKESFPLTVTSAQKNPTAFYLCASSIGQGAETQYFGPGTRLLVL.